This is a list of T cell receptor beta chains from one sample in a study of shared clonotypes between healthy human individuals. Assay: immunoSEQ multiplex PCR; the TCRdb copy retains only in-frame clones and omits some. The profile shows around 600,000 clones, roughly 97% of them singletons. Source material: naive CD4+ T cells sorted from blood. The receptors come from a woman younger than 45 in good health. Each CDR3 is given without its conserved first and last residue.

J,V,CDR3
TRBJ1-3,TRBV28,ASSSPAAPRSGNTIY
TRBJ2-5,TRBV2,ASSEGFLETQY
TRBJ2-1,TRBV27,ASSPPWTDYNEQF
TRBJ2-4,TRBV7-2,ASSLGVAKNIQY
TRBJ2-1,TRBV7-9,ASSLRGSSYNEQF
TRBJ1-4,TRBV28,ASSLTTVLGNEKLF
NA,TRBV27,ASKVRAGSNEQY
TRBJ1-1,TRBV7-9,ASSRGTEAF
TRBJ2-1,TRBV30,ACGPSYTKFGEQF
TRBJ2-1,TRBV30,AWSSGTGTHSYNEQF
TRBJ2-1,TRBV9,ASSVVHGTEQF
TRBJ2-1,TRBV18,ASSPQQNNEQF
TRBJ2-7,TRBV5-4,ASSRGAQEAYEQY
TRBJ1-5,TRBV18,ASSSQGNGNQPQH
TRBJ1-2,TRBV7-3,ASSSGGAGYGYT
TRBJ2-3,TRBV5-1,ASSLGTGTGVDTQY
TRBJ2-1,TRBV4-1,ASSQTPLEQF
TRBJ1-4,TRBV7-3,ASSLTGQGNEKLF
TRBJ2-5,TRBV5-5,ASRYFSGRQETQY
TRBJ1-2,TRBV7-9,ASSIPGEPNYGYT
TRBJ2-3,TRBV6-4,ASRTSGADTQY
TRBJ1-5,TRBV28,ASSYSNSQPQH
TRBJ1-4,TRBV5-1,ASSRQGDEEKLF
TRBJ2-3,TRBV4-1,ASSHLGRLVPDTQY
TRBJ2-2,TRBV7-9,ASSRRSGGDTGELF
TRBJ2-5,TRBV6-1,ASRSRTSQETQY
TRBJ2-3,TRBV11-2,ASSQRRVPDTQY
TRBJ1-2,TRBV5-4,ASSLANQNGYT
TRBJ1-1,TRBV5-1,ASSLEFGRSRGGPDTEAF
TRBJ2-5,TRBV18,ASSPVGETQY
TRBJ1-5,TRBV6-5,ASSFRDRDGQPQH
TRBJ1-1,TRBV4-1,ASREGQGKNTEAF
TRBJ2-7,TRBV19,ASSISAWPITYEQY
TRBJ2-5,TRBV10-3,AISDSSGSAETQY
TRBJ2-1,TRBV10-3,AISESAGEQF
TRBJ2-3,TRBV5-4,ASSLVGGGDTQY
TRBJ1-1,TRBV5-1,ASSLGPAAGPTEAF
TRBJ2-6,TRBV7-9,ASRRQGGSGANVLT
TRBJ2-2,TRBV27,ASSRGGGTGELF
TRBJ1-4,TRBV10-1,ASSEGQSNEKLF
TRBJ1-2,TRBV15,ATSREKYGYT
TRBJ2-3,TRBV10-1,ASSGGYSRSGTDTQY
TRBJ1-4,TRBV5-1,ASSLGGGGEKLF
TRBJ2-1,TRBV5-6,ASSLGDRGFNEQF
NA,TRBV2,ATRGRPKDYEQY
TRBJ2-5,TRBV5-1,ASSLGQGETQY
TRBJ1-4,TRBV5-1,ASSLADREDLGEKLF
TRBJ1-2,TRBV2,ASSADLWDGYT
TRBJ2-1,TRBV7-6,ASAWGPADEQF
TRBJ2-5,TRBV6-1,ASKGHQETQY